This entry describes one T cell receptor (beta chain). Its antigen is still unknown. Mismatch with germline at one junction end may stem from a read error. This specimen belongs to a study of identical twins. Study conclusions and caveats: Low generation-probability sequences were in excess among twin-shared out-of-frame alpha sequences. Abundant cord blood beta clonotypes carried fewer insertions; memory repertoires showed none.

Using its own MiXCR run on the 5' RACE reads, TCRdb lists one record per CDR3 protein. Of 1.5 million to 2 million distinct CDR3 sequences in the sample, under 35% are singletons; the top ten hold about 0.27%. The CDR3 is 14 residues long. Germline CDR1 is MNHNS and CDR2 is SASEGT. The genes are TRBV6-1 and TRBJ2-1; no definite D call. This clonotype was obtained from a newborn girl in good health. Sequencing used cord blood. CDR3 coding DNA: TGTGCCAGCAGTGAATATCGGCTTGGCAATGAGCGGTTCTTC. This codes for CASSEYRLGNERFF.